This record looks at one T cell receptor (beta chain) sequence and its context. Antigen specificity is unknown. Assay used: immunoSEQ multiplex PCR; TCRdb lists only in-frame clones, some missing. This repertoire shows roughly 570,000 clones, 95% to 98% found once; its top ten account for 0.25% to 0.35%. The sample originates from a study of shared clonotypes between healthy human individuals. The overall study: Donors consisted of two women and a few men between 18 and 49.

Naive CD8 cells were CD45RO-negative, positively selected for CCR7, excluding terminally differentiated effector memory CD45RA+ cells. Adults of Caucasian background living in Nashville, Tennessee made up all donors. Findings of the study overall: Genetic and exposure-history diversity was limited by the small donor number.

The source material was naive CD8+ T cells sorted from blood. This sequence was found in a man aged 25 to 40 in good health.

CDR3 in amino acids: CASSLLSPLNYGYTF. The CDR3 DNA follows: TGTGCCAGCAGTTTATTATCCCCCTTGAACTATGGCTACACCTTC. The V gene is TRBV28, the J gene TRBJ1-2; no clear D gene. The CDR3 covers 15 residues. Per the germline V gene, CDR1 is MDHEN and CDR2 is SYDVKM. Deletions cut 1 base from V and 2 bases from J, with 11 bases between.